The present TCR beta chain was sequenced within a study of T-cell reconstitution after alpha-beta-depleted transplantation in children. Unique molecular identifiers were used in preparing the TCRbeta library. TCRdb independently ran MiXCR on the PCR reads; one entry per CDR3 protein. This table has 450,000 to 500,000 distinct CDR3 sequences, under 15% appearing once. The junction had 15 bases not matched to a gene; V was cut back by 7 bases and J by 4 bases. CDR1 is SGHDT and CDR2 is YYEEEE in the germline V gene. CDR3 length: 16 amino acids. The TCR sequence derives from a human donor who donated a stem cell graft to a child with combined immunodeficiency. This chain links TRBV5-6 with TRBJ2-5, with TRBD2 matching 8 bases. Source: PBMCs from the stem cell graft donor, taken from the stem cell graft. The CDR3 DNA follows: TGTGCCAGCGACGCGGGAGGAGGCAGATTAGGAGAGACCCAGTACTTC. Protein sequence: CASDAGGGRLGETQYF.